These T cell receptor beta chains were read from a single sample in a study of cytomegalovirus exposure and HLA in healthy donors. Profiled with immunoSEQ multiplex PCR; TCRdb holds only in-frame clones, not every one. The data show under 130,000 clones, around 61% seen once. Sequencing was done on a sample of PBMCs. These receptor sequences come from a woman aged 45-59 years in good health and CMV-seronegative. Both conserved end residues are trimmed from each CDR3.

TRBV5-6,ASRTGFNSPLH
TRBV5-1,ASRYYPRGDQPQH
TRBV5-1,ASSGGLGAYEQY
TRBV6-5,ASSHPGTSIGQY
TRBV4-3,ASSQDVRGTYEQY
TRBV11-2,ASSYLRDKGGEQY
TRBV19,ASSRTSGRALNEQF
TRBV4-1,ASSLSRGTTRQVNEKLF
TRBV7-6,ASSPRDYETQY
TRBV6-6,ASSYSGESTDTQY
TRBV19,ASHQERGSGNSPLH
TRBV7-9,ASSLAGLAIYEQY
TRBV27,ASSNQGHHYEQY
TRBV9,ASSDGGGAYNEQF
TRBV5-4,ASSFWEKTDTQY
TRBV29-1,SVEHLSGYT